Below, 2 T cell receptor beta chains from the same sample are listed, as sequenced in a study of T cell repertoires in cytomegalovirus infection (dated by TCRdb to 2018 to 2020). Their antigen targets remain unknown. TCRdb lists the instrument as Illumina HiSeq 1500. TCRdb cleaned the public reads at Q25 with fastp, built clones with MiXCR and kept in-frame beta chains. Rows merge per CDR3 protein into single entries with the most common DNA and genes. The sample table lists some 920,000 distinct CDR3 sequences, 25% to 40% of them with a count of one. Roughly 13% of the sample is in the top ten clones. Read against the paper, the sample's treatment or condition label means: in vitro stimulation with specific CMV peptide epitopes to enrich CMV-specific T cells. The sequencing used cultured CD8+ T cells from PBMCs, collected from culture after CMV antigen stimulation. The receptors originated from a human donor in good health (CMV status not recorded). Some clones in this sample may be carry-over from other donors' samples.

The sample holds many counts of this clonotype. V is TRBV7-2 and J is TRBJ2-3; 11 nucleotides align to TRBD2. The CDR3 is 15 amino acids. Germline values: CDR1 SGHTA, CDR2 FQGNSA. V dropped 5 bases and J dropped 5; count of bases not matched to a gene: 6. The CDR3 protein is CASSQTSGGLDTQYF. In DNA form, the CDR3 reads TGTGCCAGCAGCCAAACTAGCGGGGGATTAGATACGCAGTATTTT.

Written as DNA, the CDR3 is TGTGCCAGCAGTTTGGGGGGCCTTCTTGGGCGGAACACCGGGGAGCTGTTTTTT. This sequence encodes CASSLGGLLGRNTGELFF. This chain links TRBV6-6 with TRBJ2-2; D possibly matches TRBD1 or TRBD2 (6 bases each). Germline V gene lookup returns CDR1 MNHNY and CDR2 SVGAGI (reference sequence). The CDR3 contains 18 residues. V was trimmed by 4 bases and J by 1 base, leaving 19 bases between them.